This T cell receptor (beta chain) comes out of a study of radiation and T cells in renal cell carcinoma (dated by TCRdb to the early 2020s). As for the study more broadly: In total, fewer than 55 samples underwent TCR beta sequencing: around 25 tumors plus 27 peripheral blood samples. The final blood draw was performed at 4 weeks after radiation, at the same time as nephrectomy. Across all 50 or so samples, 3.8 million or so unique CDR3 nucleotide sequences encoding roughly 2.7 million unique CDR3 amino acid sequences were identified. Broad study findings and their caveats: Because pretreatment tumor biopsies were not available, the baseline intratumoral presence of clonotypes could not be determined. Because the trial had a single-armed design, the trial could not examine how radiation dose or scheduling affected the TCR repertoire. Blood repertoire dynamics were not followed beyond 4 weeks after treatment. In blood, the top tumor clonotypes increased between baseline and 2 weeks post-radiation and then shrank by 4 weeks, which suggests that tumor-resident clones expanded only transiently.

Following the manufacturer's recommendations, the immunoSEQ kit was used to generate TCR beta libraries from genomic DNA. To prepare libraries, a first multiplex PCR with proprietary primers was run, followed by a second PCR that added unique barcodes, and a bead cleanup was done after each round. Each sample batch included a kit-provided positive control reaction and a negative control reaction. The final libraries were assessed on an Agilent 4200 TapeStation D1000 ScreenTape, pooled by volume, and quantified by qPCR. Sequencing was performed on an Illumina NextSeq500 using a MidOutput 150-cycle cartridge, with 156 Read1 cycles, 15 Index1 cycles, and the kit custom primers. The pooled library was loaded at around 1.1 pM, and roughly 18% PhiX control was spiked in. The original methods were these. The vendor-processed data were analyzed in R, and a clonotype was defined as all T cells that share the same CDR3 nucleotide sequence. For clone abundance analyses, frequencies were normalized to the 10,000 most abundant clones per sample. Public T cell clones, which averaged fewer than five per sample, were removed prior to analysis. Tumor-enriched and baseline blood-enriched clonotypes were defined by at least a 32-fold difference in abundance between compartments. A beta-binomial differential abundance model was used to identify clonotypes that expanded or contracted between blood time points. The Baroni-Urbani and Buser coefficient was used to measure tumor-blood repertoire similarity, and groups were compared with two-tailed Wilcoxon tests in R. Drawn from immuneACCESS, this table holds only the in-frame rearrangements with V and J called that TCRdb kept. Clones are partly lost; checked studies trace under half to an unresolved V gene and leave the rest unexplained. For V, J and clone size, that table is used; D and trimming come from the DNA. The sample records 150,000 to 200,000 clones, around 90% of which are singletons. About 11% of the sample is taken by the ten largest.

In the paper's terms, the time point label means: blood 4 weeks post-SBRT, at nephrectomy. In the paper's terms, the treatment or condition label means: 15 Gy SBRT to primary tumor, nephrectomy 4 weeks later. Samples were obtained from a clinical trial, in which 15 Gy stereotactic body radiation therapy was delivered to primary renal cell carcinomas and nephrectomy was performed 4 weeks later. To follow tumor-enriched clonotypes, peripheral blood was collected serially from radiation-treated patients at baseline and again at 2 weeks and 4 weeks after SBRT. Every patient's renal cell carcinoma showed clear cell pathology. The QIAamp DNA Blood Mini Kit (Qiagen) was used to prepare genomic DNA for TCR sequencing. The analyses included only samples that passed all quality control checks. As to this clone: Its antigen is not yet known. No much larger clonotype is one base removed from it; base qualities were not supplied.

Including the terminal cysteine and phenylalanine, the CDR3 comprises 16 residues. The CDR3 DNA has 48 bases and is translated from base 1. The V end gives up 0 bases and the J end 5 bases, leaving 5 bases in the junction not matched to a gene. CDR1 and CDR2 were assigned from the germline V gene as MNHEY and SVGAGI. Rearrangement joined TRBV6-5 to TRBJ2-2, with TRBD1 identical over 8 junction bases. The source material was blood, sampled from a patient whose treatment included radiotherapy and nephrectomy. The TCR originated in a woman in her 50s with renal cell carcinoma. The CDR3 region reads CASSYSWTGKTGELFF. Read as DNA, the sequence is TGTGCCAGCAGTTACTCTTGGACAGGGAAGACCGGGGAGCTGTTTTTT.